This is a list of T cell receptor beta chains from one sample in a study of T cell responses to AZD1222 COVID-19 vaccine. The method was immunoSEQ multiplex PCR; TCRdb's version includes in-frame clones alone and lacks a portion of them. The sample contains over 85,000 clones, around 90% of which appear only once. The sample here was peripheral blood, taken 28 days after the second AZD1222 dose. Every receptor here comes from an adult who received the AZD1222 COVID-19 vaccine. CDR3s include the opening cysteine and the closing phenylalanine or tryptophan. Fields, in order: D gene, J gene, clone size, V gene, CDR3 length, CDR3 protein, CDR3 DNA. The D gene is left open where the match is weak. The size field is filled for only some rows; it gives once, few, many or a size class.

d_gene: .
j_gene: TRBJ2-7
abundance: .
v_gene: TRBV20-1
len: 13
CDR3aa: CSASGTDSYEQYF
CDR3nt: TGCAGTGCTAGTGGGACCGATTCCTACGAGCAGTACTTC

d_gene: .
j_gene: TRBJ2-3
abundance: .
v_gene: TRBV20-1
len: 16
CDR3aa: CSASHLSRGVRDTQYF
CDR3nt: TGCAGTGCTAGTCACTTAAGCAGGGGGGTCAGAGATACGCAGTATTTT

d_gene: TRBD1
j_gene: TRBJ1-3
abundance: .
v_gene: TRBV30
len: 16
CDR3aa: CAWSPPADRDGNTIYF
CDR3nt: TGTGCCTGGAGTCCACCGGCGGACAGGGATGGAAACACCATATATTTT

d_gene: TRBD2
j_gene: TRBJ2-2
abundance: .
v_gene: TRBV10-2
len: 19
CDR3aa: CASSESAGGLAGVAGELFF
CDR3nt: TGCGCCAGCAGTGAGTCAGCCGGGGGACTAGCGGGGGTTGCCGGGGAGCTGTTTTTT

d_gene: TRBD1
j_gene: TRBJ2-7
abundance: .
v_gene: TRBV4-1
len: 15
CDR3aa: CASSQGQGAINEQYF
CDR3nt: TGCGCCAGCAGCCAGGGGCAGGGGGCTATCAACGAGCAGTACTTC

d_gene: .
j_gene: TRBJ2-3
abundance: .
v_gene: TRBV2
len: 15
CDR3aa: CASSAGGTATDTQYF
CDR3nt: TGTGCCAGCAGTGCAGGAGGGACAGCCACAGATACGCAGTATTTT

d_gene: .
j_gene: TRBJ1-5
abundance: .
v_gene: TRBV29-1
len: 13
CDR3aa: CSVGQNSNQPQHF
CDR3nt: TGCAGCGTTGGACAAAATAGCAATCAGCCCCAGCATTTT

d_gene: TRBD1
j_gene: TRBJ1-2
abundance: once
v_gene: TRBV5-6
len: 14
CDR3aa: CASSPAGTGDGYTF
CDR3nt: TGTGCCAGCAGCCCCGCCGGGACAGGGGACGGCTACACCTTC

d_gene: .
j_gene: TRBJ1-4
abundance: .
v_gene: TRBV7-9
len: 10
CDR3aa: CATFNEKLFF
CDR3nt: TGTGCCACCTTCAATGAAAAACTGTTTTTT

d_gene: .
j_gene: TRBJ1-3
abundance: medium-sized
v_gene: TRBV29-1
len: 13
CDR3aa: CSVVRGSGNTIYF
CDR3nt: TGCAGCGTTGTCCGGGGCTCTGGAAACACCATATATTTT

d_gene: .
j_gene: TRBJ1-5
abundance: .
v_gene: TRBV27
len: 15
CDR3aa: CASSFGPYNDQPQHF
CDR3nt: TGTGCCAGCAGTTTCGGGCCCTATAACGATCAGCCCCAGCATTTT

d_gene: TRBD2
j_gene: TRBJ2-3
abundance: once
v_gene: TRBV27
len: 17
CDR3aa: CASSIIPAGGAADTQYF
CDR3nt: TGTGCCAGCAGTATCATCCCTGCCGGGGGGGCAGCAGATACGCAGTATTTT

d_gene: TRBD1
j_gene: TRBJ2-1
abundance: .
v_gene: TRBV28
len: 14
CDR3aa: CASRAGTAYNEQFF
CDR3nt: TGTGCCAGCAGAGCCGGGACAGCCTACAATGAGCAGTTCTTC

d_gene: TRBD2
j_gene: TRBJ2-7
abundance: .
v_gene: TRBV9
len: 14
CDR3aa: CASSPGEGRSEQYF
CDR3nt: TGTGCCAGCAGCCCCGGGGAGGGCCGAAGCGAGCAGTACTTC

d_gene: .
j_gene: TRBJ2-1
abundance: .
v_gene: TRBV14
len: 17
CDR3aa: CASSEETPRDLYNEQFF
CDR3nt: TGTGCCAGCAGCGAAGAGACTCCCCGGGACCTATACAATGAGCAGTTCTTC

d_gene: .
j_gene: TRBJ2-2
abundance: .
v_gene: TRBV27
len: 15
CDR3aa: CASSPGTTNTGELFF
CDR3nt: TGTGCCAGCAGCCCCGGGACAACGAACACCGGGGAGCTGTTTTTT

d_gene: TRBD1
j_gene: TRBJ1-5
abundance: .
v_gene: TRBV7-8
len: 16
CDR3aa: CASSPMRTGGNQPQHF
CDR3nt: TGTGCCAGCAGCCCTATGCGGACAGGAGGAAATCAGCCCCAGCATTTT

d_gene: .
j_gene: TRBJ1-3
abundance: .
v_gene: TRBV6-1
len: 14
CDR3aa: CASSEAPGRNTIYF
CDR3nt: TGTGCCAGCAGTGAAGCGCCAGGGAGAAACACCATATATTTT

d_gene: .
j_gene: TRBJ2-3
abundance: .
v_gene: TRBV2
len: 12
CDR3aa: CASSGLGDTQYF
CDR3nt: TGTGCCAGCAGTGGACTGGGGGATACGCAGTATTTT

d_gene: TRBD2
j_gene: TRBJ2-5
abundance: .
v_gene: TRBV15
len: 17
CDR3aa: CATSRELAGGSGKTQYF
CDR3nt: TGTGCCACCAGCAGGGAACTAGCGGGGGGGTCCGGAAAGACCCAGTACTTC

d_gene: .
j_gene: TRBJ2-3
abundance: once
v_gene: TRBV6-5
len: 15
CDR3aa: CASSYRTVSTDTQYF
CDR3nt: TGTGCCAGCAGTTACCGGACAGTCAGCACAGATACGCAGTATTTT

d_gene: .
j_gene: TRBJ2-2
abundance: .
v_gene: TRBV30
len: 13
CDR3aa: CAWLVANTGELFF
CDR3nt: TGTGCCTGGCTGGTTGCGAACACCGGGGAGCTGTTTTTT

d_gene: TRBD1
j_gene: TRBJ1-2
abundance: .
v_gene: TRBV27
len: 14
CDR3aa: CASSFGTGVSGYTF
CDR3nt: TGTGCCAGCAGTTTCGGGACAGGGGTGAGCGGCTACACCTTC

d_gene: .
j_gene: TRBJ1-3
abundance: .
v_gene: TRBV7-3
len: 13
CDR3aa: CASSRETGNTIYF
CDR3nt: TGTGCCAGCAGCCGGGAGACGGGAAACACCATATATTTT

d_gene: TRBD1
j_gene: TRBJ2-3
abundance: .
v_gene: TRBV24-1
len: 16
CDR3aa: CATSDFLGTGPDTQYF
CDR3nt: TGTGCCACCAGTGATTTCTTAGGGACAGGGCCAGATACGCAGTATTTT

d_gene: .
j_gene: TRBJ1-1
abundance: .
v_gene: TRBV29-1
len: 10
CDR3aa: CSVEFTEAFF
CDR3nt: TGCAGCGTTGAGTTCACTGAAGCTTTCTTT

d_gene: .
j_gene: TRBJ2-2
abundance: .
v_gene: TRBV3-1/TRBV3-2
len: 15
CDR3aa: CASSQVRIDTGELFF
CDR3nt: TGTGCCAGCAGCCAAGTGCGTATTGATACCGGGGAGCTGTTTTTT

d_gene: .
j_gene: TRBJ1-6
abundance: .
v_gene: TRBV19
len: 15
CDR3aa: CASSSSPGHNSPLHF
CDR3nt: TGTGCCAGTAGTAGCTCCCCGGGACACAATTCACCCCTCCACTTT

d_gene: .
j_gene: TRBJ1-1
abundance: .
v_gene: TRBV5-1
len: 13
CDR3aa: CASRWGAQTEAFF
CDR3nt: TGCGCCAGCAGGTGGGGGGCGCAGACTGAAGCTTTCTTT

d_gene: .
j_gene: TRBJ1-5
abundance: .
v_gene: TRBV19
len: 16
CDR3aa: CASSIVPGASNQPQHF
CDR3nt: TGTGCCAGTAGTATAGTCCCAGGGGCTAGCAATCAGCCCCAGCATTTT

d_gene: .
j_gene: TRBJ1-1
abundance: .
v_gene: TRBV6-1
len: 14
CDR3aa: CASSEIGGGTEAFF
CDR3nt: TGTGCCAGCAGTGAAATCGGGGGAGGGACTGAAGCTTTCTTT

d_gene: TRBD1
j_gene: TRBJ2-2
abundance: .
v_gene: TRBV29-1
len: 14
CDR3aa: CSVIATGVTGELFF
CDR3nt: TGCAGCGTTATAGCGACAGGGGTCACCGGGGAGCTGTTTTTT

d_gene: .
j_gene: TRBJ1-2
abundance: .
v_gene: TRBV29-1
len: 11
CDR3aa: CTSGDTYGYTF
CDR3nt: TGCACCTCCGGGGATACCTATGGCTACACCTTC

d_gene: .
j_gene: TRBJ2-3
abundance: .
v_gene: TRBV5-6
len: 16
CDR3aa: CASSVRGLDLGDTQYF
CDR3nt: TGTGCCAGCAGCGTGAGAGGTCTGGACCTTGGGGATACGCAGTATTTT

d_gene: TRBD1
j_gene: TRBJ1-5
abundance: .
v_gene: TRBV5-4
len: 15
CDR3aa: CASSLDRGKGQPQHF
CDR3nt: TGTGCCAGCAGCCTTGACAGGGGAAAGGGTCAGCCCCAGCATTTT

d_gene: .
j_gene: TRBJ2-7
abundance: .
v_gene: TRBV24-1
len: 13
CDR3aa: CATSETPFGFQYF
CDR3nt: TGTGCCACCAGTGAAACCCCCTTTGGTTTTCAGTACTTC

d_gene: .
j_gene: TRBJ2-5
abundance: once
v_gene: TRBV12-3/TRBV12-4
len: 11
CDR3aa: CASSQFETQYF
CDR3nt: TGTGCCAGCAGTCAATTCGAGACCCAGTACTTC